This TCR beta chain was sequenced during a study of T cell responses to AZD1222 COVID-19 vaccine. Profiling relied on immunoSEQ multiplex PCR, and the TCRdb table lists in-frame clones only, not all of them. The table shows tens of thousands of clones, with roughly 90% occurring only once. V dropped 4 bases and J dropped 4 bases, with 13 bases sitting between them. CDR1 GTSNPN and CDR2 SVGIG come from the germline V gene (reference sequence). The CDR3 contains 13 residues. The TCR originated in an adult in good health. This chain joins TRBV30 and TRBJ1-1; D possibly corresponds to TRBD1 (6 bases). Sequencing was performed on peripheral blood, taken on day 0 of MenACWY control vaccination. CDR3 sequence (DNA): TGTGCCTGGAAAATACAGGGTACCACTGAAGCTTTCTTT. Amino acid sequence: CAWKIQGTTEAFF. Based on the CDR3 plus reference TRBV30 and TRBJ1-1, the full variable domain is SQTIHQWPATLVQPVGSPLSLECTVEGTSNPNLYWYRQAAGRGLQLLFYSVGIGQISSEVPQNLSASRPQDRQFILSSKKLLLSDSGFYLCAWKIQGTTEAFFGQGTRLTVV.